Following are 31 T cell receptor beta chains from one sample sequenced in a study of response to subunit inactivated influenza vaccine. MiXCR was run by TCRdb on the RT-PCR reads, yielding one entry per CDR3 protein. This table holds approximately 160,000 distinct CDR3 sequences, roughly 10% found once. The sample in question was CD8+ T cells sorted from PBMCs, obtained approximately 25 months after vaccination. These receptors came from a man between 50 and 75 years old who received an inactivated influenza vaccine.

This clonotype came up many times. The chain joins TRBV6-5 to TRBJ1-1; D unclear. V lost 0 bases, J lost 3 bases, and 14 bases lay in between. This CDR3 contains 16 residues. Germline assignment: CDR1 MNHEY and CDR2 SVGAGI. As DNA, the CDR3 is TGTGCCAGCAGTTACTCGAGTAGTAGCGGGCACACTGAAGCTTTCTTT. Its translation: CASSYSSSSGHTEAFF.

This clonotype was seen a few times. The chain employs TRBV20-1 and TRBJ2-3, with D unresolved. V shed 2 bases and J shed 12 bases, with 18 bases lying between them. CDR1 DFQATT and CDR2 SNEGSKA come from the germline V gene (reference sequence). The CDR3 is made up of 13 amino acids. Here the CDR3 reads CSARTRSSLIQYF. The CDR3 DNA reads as TGCAGTGCTAGAACCCGGAGTTCCCTAATACAGTATTTT.

The gene calls are TRBV11-2 and TRBJ2-3; 7 positions agree with TRBD1. This CDR3 is built from 17 residues. V gave up 5 bases and J gave up 4 bases; unmatched junction bases: 15. CDR1 is SGHAT and CDR2 is FQNNGV in the germline V gene. The CDR3 DNA reads as TGTGCCAGCAGCACCCCGCCGACAGGGCTTGGGGCAGATACGCAGTATTTT. Translating gives CASSTPPTGLGADTQYF.

The chain uses TRBV13 and TRBJ2-5; a weak D match, TRBD2 (5 bases). The CDR3 is made up of 16 amino acids. Trimming left V 2 bases short and J 5 bases short, with 18 bases between. Germline-derived CDR1 and CDR2 are PRHDT and FYEKMQ (reference sequence). The CDR3 DNA reads TGTGCCAGCAGCTTAAGGTTGGAGGCCATAGCGGAGACCCAGTACTTC. This translates into CASSLRLEAIAETQYF.

This clonotype appeared a few times. This rearrangement joins TRBV7-9 to TRBJ2-2; D gene unclear. Trimming removed 5 bases at V and 4 bases at J, with 8 bases between. CDR3 size: 13 residues. Germline V lookup: CDR1 SEHNR, CDR2 FQNEAQ (reference sequence). The DNA for the CDR3 is TGTGCCAGCAGCCTTTGGTCCACCGGGGAGCTGTTTTTT. This translates into CASSLWSTGELFF. Full variable domain (missing parts from reference TRBV7-9 and TRBJ2-2): DTGVSQNPRHKITKRGQNVTFRCDPISEHNRLYWYRQTLGQGPEFLTYFQNEAQLEKSRLLSDRFSAERPKGSFSTLEIQRTEQGDSAMYLCASSLWSTGELFFGEGSRLTVL.

This clonotype was seen at least ten times. The V call is TRBV7-9, the J call TRBJ1-1; no clear D gene. The CDR3 extends over 12 amino acids. The V gene lost 2 bases and the J gene lost 5 bases, with 6 bases spanning the gap. CDR1 SEHNR and CDR2 FQNEAQ come from the germline V gene (reference sequence). Written as DNA, the CDR3 is TGTGCCAGCAGCTTAAAGGGTACTGAAGCTTTCTTT. Amino acids: CASSLKGTEAFF.

The CDR3 protein is CASSLEVAGGVEQYF. The CDR3 DNA sequence: TGCGCCAGCAGCTTGGAGGTGGCAGGGGGCGTTGAGCAGTACTTC. The chain combines TRBV5-1 with TRBJ2-7, with TRBD1 matching over 8 bases. The length of the CDR3 is 15 residues. In germline, CDR1 is SGHRS, CDR2 YFSETQ. The ends lost 0 bases at V and 7 bases at J; junction bases unmatched: 9.

The chain joins TRBV4-3 to TRBJ2-7; no firm D call. Germline CDR1 is LGHNA and CDR2 is YSLEER. The CDR3 extends over 16 amino acids. With 0 bases removed from V and 5 bases from J, the gap between germline ends came to 17 bases. The CDR3 DNA is TGCGCCAGCAGCCAAGATTTTATGGGGATAGAGCACGAGCAGTACTTC. It specifies CASSQDFMGIEHEQYF.

This sequence joins TRBV9 and TRBJ2-2; no firm D call. Deletions cut 3 bases from V and 8 bases from J, with 8 bases between. CDR1 and CDR2 from the germline V gene are SGDLS and YYNGEE. The length of the CDR3 is 12 residues. The CDR3 DNA is TGTGCCAGCAGCGCCGGATCAGGGGAGCTGTTTTTT. It yields the protein CASSAGSGELFF.

The chain recombines TRBV29-1 with TRBJ2-7; D tentatively reads TRBD1 or TRBD2 (6 bases each). V gave up 8 bases and J gave up 6 bases, with 17 bases separating them. The CDR3 totals 12 residues. Germline values: CDR1 SQVTM, CDR2 ANQGSEA. The chain's CDR3 is CSITGGGPEQYF. CDR3 DNA sequence: TGCAGCATTACCGGAGGGGGGCCCGAGCAGTACTTC.

The CDR3 is CASSLGGEHQPQHF. CDR3 bases: TGTGCCAGCAGCTTAGGGGGGGAACATCAGCCCCAGCATTTT. The genes are TRBV11-2 and TRBJ1-5; TRBD1 might be the D (5 bases). Germline CDR1 SGHAT, CDR2 FQNNGV. Deletions cut 1 base from V and 5 bases from J, with 9 bases between. This CDR3 comprises 14 residues.

This clonotype is labeled as medium-sized (0.01 to 0.1%). This chain connects TRBV29-1 to TRBJ2-5, with 11 bases aligning to TRBD1. The length of the CDR3 is 13 residues. Losses at the gene ends were 4 bases for V and 5 bases for J; bases not matched to a gene: 3. Germline V gene data show CDR1 as SQVTM and CDR2 as ANQGSEA. The CDR3 sequence: CSVVGDRGETQYF. DNA of the CDR3: TGCAGCGTTGTGGGGGACAGGGGGGAGACCCAGTACTTC.

The sample holds many counts of this clonotype. The chain recombines TRBV7-9 with TRBJ2-1; a possible D gene is TRBD1 (6 bases). The CDR3 sequence is 17 residues long. V was shortened by 5 bases and J by 2 bases, with 19 bases between the two germline ends. Per germline, CDR1 SEHNR and CDR2 FQNEAQ (reference sequence). CDR3 protein: CASSLPLGAQTYNEQFF. CDR3 nucleotides: TGTGCCAGCAGCCTACCCTTGGGGGCTCAGACCTACAATGAGCAGTTCTTC. Complete variable domain (other parts from reference TRBV7-9 and TRBJ2-1): DTGVSQNPRHKITKRGQNVTFRCDPISEHNRLYWYRQTLGQGPEFLTYFQNEAQLEKSRLLSDRFSAERPKGSFSTLEIQRTEQGDSAMYLCASSLPLGAQTYNEQFFGPGTRLTVL.

This clonotype has just a few counts. The rearrangement joins TRBV6-5 to TRBJ1-2; TRBD1 might be the D (6 bases). The germline CDR1 and CDR2 sequences are MNHEY and SVGAGI. Trimming took off 2 bases at V and 3 bases at J, with 10 bases between the two ends. CDR3 length: 14 residues. CDR3 region: CASSYNRADYGYTF. The CDR3 DNA is TGTGCCAGCAGTTACAACAGGGCGGACTATGGCTACACCTTC.

This clonotype was picked up many times. This chain links TRBV14 with TRBJ2-1; D is perhaps TRBD2 (5 bases). Germline CDR1 SGHDN, CDR2 FVKESK. The CDR3 has 15 amino acids. The germline V and J ends were trimmed by 3 bases and 7 bases, with 16 bases remaining between them. In nucleotides, the CDR3 is TGTGCCAGCAGCCATTTTGGCCATAGCGCTAATGAGCAGTTCTTC. Its translation: CASSHFGHSANEQFF.

This clonotype was seen a few times. CDR3 coding DNA: TGTGCCAGCAGTTACATGGTTGCAGATACGCAGTATTTT. Amino acid sequence: CASSYMVADTQYF. This chain connects TRBV6-5 to TRBJ2-3; D is uncertain. The length of the CDR3 is 13 residues. From germline, CDR1 is MNHEY and CDR2 SVGAGI. Between the trimmed V and J ends, which lost 2 bases and 4 bases, there was a span of 7 bases.

The chain couples TRBV2 to TRBJ2-7; 9 bases map to TRBD1. From germline, CDR1 is SNHLY and CDR2 FYNNEI. The CDR3 is 16 residues long. The J segment lost 7 bases and the V segment lost 8 bases, leaving 18 bases of the junction unmatched. The DNA of the CDR3 is TGTGCCAGCGGAATCGAGGGGACAGGGTCGGGTTGGGAGCAGTACTTC. Translating gives CASGIEGTGSGWEQYF.

V gene TRBV6-2 or TRBV6-3 combines with J gene TRBJ2-4; possible D gene TRBD1, 7 bases. Germline-derived CDR1 and CDR2 are MNHEY and SVGEGT. The CDR3 sequence is 14 residues long. Deletions cut 5 bases from V and 14 bases from J, with 22 bases between. CDR3 loop: CASSPTGDSRLKYF. The DNA of the CDR3 is TGTGCCAGCAGTCCCACAGGGGACTCGAGGTTGAAGTACTTC.

This clonotype was seen more than once but under ten times. This chain connects TRBV4-3 to TRBJ1-2; 8 bases are a match to TRBD1. Looked up from germline, CDR1 is LGHNA and CDR2 is YSLEER. The CDR3 consists of 17 residues. The ends lost 3 bases at V and 4 bases at J; junction bases unmatched: 13. The CDR3 DNA follows: TGCGCCAGCAGCCAGTACTCCGAAACAGGGGGTAGCTATGGCTACACCTTC. As protein: CASSQYSETGGSYGYTF.

This clonotype was seen more than once but under ten times. The CDR3 sequence is CASSYVTGDNPSSTWIDEQFF. The CDR3 coding sequence is TGTGCCAGCAGTTATGTGACAGGCGACAACCCTAGCTCTACGTGGATAGATGAGCAGTTCTTC. The chain employs TRBV6-2 or TRBV6-3 and TRBJ2-1; TRBD1 might be the D (6 bases). This CDR3 has 21 amino acids. V was trimmed by 3 bases and J by 8 bases, leaving 35 bases between them. CDR1 is MNHEY and CDR2 is SVGEGT in the germline V gene.

This clonotype was observed a few times. The chain employs TRBV2 and TRBJ1-5, with D unclear. Germline lookup yields CDR1 SNHLY and CDR2 FYNNEI. The V end was cut by 3 bases, the J end by 6 bases, with 6 bases between. The CDR3 runs to 12 residues. The CDR3 region is CASSDWSQPQHF. The CDR3 nucleotides read TGTGCCAGCAGTGATTGGAGTCAGCCCCAGCATTTT.

This clonotype was seen more than once but under ten times. This sequence joins TRBV27 and TRBJ2-1; tentatively, D is TRBD2 (7 bases). The ends were cut back, 0 bases at V and 6 bases at J, with 15 bases in the middle. CDR1 MNHEY and CDR2 SMNVEV come from the germline V gene (reference sequence). The CDR3 is 16 residues long. The CDR3 nucleotides are TGTGCCAGCAGTTTATCGGGGGGGCCGATTAGCAATGAGCAGTTCTTC. Amino acids: CASSLSGGPISNEQFF.

This clonotype was seen a handful of times. V usage is TRBV7-8 and J usage is TRBJ2-7; no definite D call. Germline values: CDR1 SGHVS, CDR2 FQNEAQ. This CDR3 comprises 12 residues. V was clipped by 0 bases and J by 6 bases, with 6 bases between them. The CDR3 loop is CASSLAVAEQYF. DNA of the CDR3: TGTGCCAGCAGCTTAGCGGTTGCCGAGCAGTACTTC.

This clonotype was counted between two and nine times. V usage is TRBV6-1 and J usage is TRBJ2-3; 7 nucleotides match TRBD1. The CDR3 has 14 residues. J was trimmed by 2 bases and V by 6 bases; bases with no gene match: 5. Per the germline V gene, CDR1 is MNHNS and CDR2 is SASEGT. The CDR3: CASSRTGITDTQYF. The CDR3 DNA reads TGTGCCAGCAGCCGGACAGGTATCACAGATACGCAGTATTTT.

This clonotype has at least ten counts. The J gene is TRBJ1-3, the V gene TRBV20-1; D remains unclear. CDR3 length equals 12 residues. V lost 1 base to trimming and J lost 2 bases, with 3 bases between them. Germline V gene lookup returns CDR1 DFQATT and CDR2 SNEGSKA (reference sequence). CDR3 sequence: CSARVAGNTIYF. CDR3 DNA sequence: TGCAGTGCTAGAGTTGCTGGAAACACCATATATTTT.

This clonotype has only a few counts. This chain connects TRBV18 to TRBJ2-1; D not certain. The CDR3 runs to 13 residues. The germline V gene has CDR1 KGHSH and CDR2 LQKENI. V lost 3 bases, J lost 0 bases, and 3 bases lay in between. CDR3 sequence: CASSPPSYNEQFF. The CDR3 DNA reads as TGTGCCAGCTCACCCCCCTCCTACAATGAGCAGTTCTTC.

This chain links TRBV11-2 with TRBJ2-3; the D gene is possibly TRBD1 (5 bases). V lost 4 bases to trimming and J lost 2 bases, with 13 bases between them. CDR1 and CDR2 (germline): SGHAT, FQNNGV. CDR3 length equals 15 residues. For the CDR3, the DNA is TGTGCCAGCAGCTACGGACACACGGCCACAGATACGCAGTATTTT. Its protein is CASSYGHTATDTQYF.

The chain carries TRBV7-8 and TRBJ1-5; D is possibly TRBD1 (5 bases). Germline CDR1 and CDR2: SGHVS and FQNEAQ. With 5 bases removed from V and 4 bases from J, the gap between germline ends came to 12 bases. The CDR3 has 14 residues. CDR3 nucleotide sequence: TGTGCCAGCAGCCTCGGGGCCTCGAATCAGCCCCAGCATTTT. This sequence encodes CASSLGASNQPQHF.

This clonotype has only a few counts. The V and J genes are TRBV3-1 and TRBJ2-1; possibly TRBD1 or TRBD2 for D (6 bases each). Germline loops: CDR1 LGHDT, CDR2 YNNKEL (reference sequence). Trimming removed 0 bases from V and 7 bases from J, with 19 bases in between. The CDR3 contains 17 residues. CDR3 nucleotides: TGTGCCAGCAGCCAAGATGGGGGGCTACCCGCTGTGAATGAGCAGTTCTTC. Amino acids: CASSQDGGLPAVNEQFF.

This clonotype was counted only a few times. This rearrangement joins TRBV4-2 to TRBJ1-4; 7 positions agree with TRBD1. With V trimmed by 5 bases and J by 4 bases, 1 base remained unmatched. This CDR3 is built from 13 residues. Germline V gives CDR1 LGHNA, CDR2 YNFKEQ. The CDR3 loop reads CASSGTVNEKLFF. The CDR3 DNA is TGTGCCAGCAGCGGGACAGTTAATGAAAAACTGTTTTTT.

There are a few counts of this clonotype. This rearrangement joins TRBV6-1 to TRBJ2-7; 12 bases match TRBD1. CDR3 size: 15 residues. V lost 6 bases, J lost 7 bases, and 10 bases stayed unmatched. Germline CDR1 and CDR2: MNHNS and SASEGT. In DNA, the CDR3 is TGTGCCAGCAGCCTTGGGGGACAGGGGGCGCGGGAGCAGTACTTC. It translates to CASSLGGQGAREQYF.